Listed here are 5 T cell receptor beta chains from one sample, sequenced in a study of cytotoxic CD8 clonotypes in ibrutinib-treated CLL (dated by TCRdb to about 2021). The library was generated by the immunoSEQ multiplex PCR assay. Imported from immuneACCESS, the table was reduced by TCRdb to in-frame sequences with V and J called. These copies leave out some clones; in studies compared against another copy, an unresolved V gene accounts for under half, and the cause of the remainder is not known. The sample profile shows around 91,000 clones; 85% to 90% of them were found once. Around 5% of the sample rests with the top ten. The input for sequencing was PBMCs, taken before ibrutinib treatment. These receptor sequences come from a human donor with chronic lymphocytic leukemia.

This clone was seen more than once but under ten times. The CDR3 spells CAISDWGGLEVNEQFF. The DNA for the CDR3 is TGTGCCATCAGTGACTGGGGTGGACTAGAGGTCAATGAGCAGTTCTTC. This sequence joins TRBV10-3 and TRBJ2-1; TRBD2 aligns across 7 bases. V lost 3 bases, J lost 6 bases, and 11 bases stayed unmatched. The CDR3 is made up of 16 amino acids. Germline V gene data show CDR1 as ENHRY and CDR2 as SYGVKD.

This chain uses TRBV7-9 with TRBJ2-1; TRBD2 might be the D (6 bases). Trimming shortened V by 0 bases and J by 12 bases, and 15 bases separated the two germline ends. The CDR3 sequence is 14 residues long. The germline CDR1 and CDR2 sequences are SEHNR and FQNEAQ (reference sequence). CDR3 protein: CASSLAGGTARQFF. For the CDR3, the DNA is TGTGCCAGCAGCTTAGCCGGGGGAACTGCCCGGCAGTTCTTC.

V gene TRBV7-3 combines with J gene TRBJ2-1; 7 bases are a match to TRBD2. The CDR3 runs to 15 residues. Germline CDR1 SGHTA, CDR2 FQGTGA. The V gene end was trimmed by 2 bases and the J gene end by 4 bases; junction bases not matched to a gene: 5. The CDR3 DNA reads as TGTGCCAGCAGCTTATGGGCGGGAGAGTACAATGAGCAGTTCTTC. The encoded protein is CASSLWAGEYNEQFF.

V usage is TRBV7-2 and J usage is TRBJ1-1, with D perhaps TRBD1 (5 bases). The CDR3 has 15 amino acids. V lost 1 base, J lost 3 bases, and 12 bases lay in between. Per germline, CDR1 SGHTA and CDR2 FQGNSA. In DNA form, the CDR3 reads TGTGCCAGCAGCTTAGAGGTGGGGCGCCACACTGAAGCTTTCTTT. It yields the protein CASSLEVGRHTEAFF.

The table lists this clone with a few counts. The CDR3 spells CASSEHRANTEAFF. CDR3 nucleotide sequence: TGTGCCAGCAGTGAACACAGGGCGAACACTGAAGCTTTCTTT. V is TRBV25-1 and J is TRBJ1-1; weak D call: TRBD1 (6 bases). V was clipped by 2 bases and J by 1 base, with 8 bases between them. This CDR3 is built from 14 residues. The germline V gene encodes CDR1 MGHDK and CDR2 SYGVNS.